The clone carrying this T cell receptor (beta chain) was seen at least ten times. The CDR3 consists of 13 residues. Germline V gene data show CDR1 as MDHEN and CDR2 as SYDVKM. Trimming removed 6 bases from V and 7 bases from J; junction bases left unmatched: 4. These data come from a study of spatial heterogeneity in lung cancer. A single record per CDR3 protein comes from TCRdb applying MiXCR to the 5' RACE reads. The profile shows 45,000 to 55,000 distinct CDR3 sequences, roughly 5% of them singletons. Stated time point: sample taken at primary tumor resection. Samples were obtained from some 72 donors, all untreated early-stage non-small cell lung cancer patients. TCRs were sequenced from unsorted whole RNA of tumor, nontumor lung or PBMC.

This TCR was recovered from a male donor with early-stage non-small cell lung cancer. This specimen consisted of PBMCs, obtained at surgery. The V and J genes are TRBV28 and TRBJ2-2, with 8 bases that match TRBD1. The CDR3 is CASSVQGDGELFF. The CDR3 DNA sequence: TGTGCCAGCAGCGTACAGGGGGACGGGGAGCTGTTTTTT.